There are a few counts of the clone carrying this T cell receptor beta chain. Its target is not known. TCRdb recomputed calls from the 5' RACE reads with MiXCR, one row per CDR3 protein. Of just under 550,000 distinct CDR3 sequences listed, about 16% are singletons. This entry is derived from a study of identical twins. Regarding the study as a whole: Excess sharing by twins proved weaker in beta out-of-frame sequences. The analysis was cross-sectional rather than longitudinal within donors.

Trimming cost V 0 bases and J 4 bases; bases outside gene matches: 4. The CDR3 has 15 residues. Germline assignment: CDR1 LGHNT and CDR2 FRNRAP. These data were also reused for a study on yellow fever vaccine responses in identical twins. That source notes: Reportedly, the response of twins' T cells to the vaccine seemed partly convergent, partly personalized.

Specimen: CD4+ T cells sorted from blood. This receptor was identified in a woman under 30 in good health. The chain is built from TRBV12-5 and TRBJ1-1, with 8 bases aligning to TRBD1. DNA of the CDR3: TGTGCTAGTGGTTTGGTAGGGCAGGGGGCCACTGAAGCTTTCTTT. This encodes CASGLVGQGATEAFF.